This TCR beta chain was captured in a study of T cell responses to AZD1222 COVID-19 vaccine. The CDR3 covers 15 residues. V lost 6 bases to trimming and J lost 3 bases; unmatched junction nucleotides: 5. Germline V gives CDR1 KGHSH, CDR2 LQKENI. Method: immunoSEQ multiplex PCR; TCRdb's copy keeps in-frame clones and lacks some. The table lists 130,000 to 150,000 clones, approximately 78% of them singletons. The chain carries TRBV18 and TRBJ2-1; 10 nucleotides align to TRBD2. This TCR was recovered from an adult in good health. Sequences were derived from peripheral blood, sampled on day 0 of MenACWY control vaccination. CDR3 loop: CASSPRLAGYNEQFF. CDR3 nucleotides: TGTGCCAGCTCCCCGAGACTAGCGGGCTACAATGAGCAGTTCTTC.